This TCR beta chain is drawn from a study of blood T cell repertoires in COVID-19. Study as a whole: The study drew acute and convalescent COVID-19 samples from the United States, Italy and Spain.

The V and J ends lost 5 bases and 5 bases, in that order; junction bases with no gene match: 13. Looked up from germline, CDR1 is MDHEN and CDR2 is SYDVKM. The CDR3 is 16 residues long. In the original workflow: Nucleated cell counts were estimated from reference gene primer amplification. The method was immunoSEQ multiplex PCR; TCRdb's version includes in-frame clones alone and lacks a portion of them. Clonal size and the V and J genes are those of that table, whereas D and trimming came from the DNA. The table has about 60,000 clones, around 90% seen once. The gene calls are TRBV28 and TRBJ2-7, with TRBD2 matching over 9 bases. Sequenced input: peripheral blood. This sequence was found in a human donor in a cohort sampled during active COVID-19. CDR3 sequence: CASSPRAGGPLNEQYF. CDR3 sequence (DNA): TGTGCCAGCAGTCCCCGGGCGGGAGGGCCACTCAACGAGCAGTACTTC.